One and the same sample provided the 30 T cell receptor beta chains below, sequenced in a study of shared clonotypes between healthy human individuals. The method was immunoSEQ multiplex PCR; TCRdb's version includes in-frame clones alone and lacks a portion of them. This table holds around 2,100,000 clones, around 96% found once. CD45RO-negative, CCR7-positively selected cells formed the naive CD8 fraction, excluding terminally differentiated effector memory CD45RA+ cells. Material for sequencing was naive CD8+ T cells sorted from blood. The receptors here all came from a man younger than 35 in good health.

The J gene is TRBJ1-1, the V gene TRBV28; TRBD1 might be the D (5 bases). The CDR3 contains 14 residues. Trimming cost V 3 bases and J 5 bases, with 13 bases left between them. Germline lookup yields CDR1 MDHEN and CDR2 SYDVKM. For the CDR3, the DNA is TGTGCCAGCAGTTTTAGCAGGGAGAGAACTGAAGCTTTCTTT. Its translation: CASSFSRERTEAFF.

Notes on this clone: This CDR3 is also generated by other DNA sequences in the sample. The V and J genes are TRBV5-1 and TRBJ1-4, with 7 positions matching TRBD1. V was pared by 0 bases and J by 4 bases, with 0 bases of the junction left unmatched. Germline V lookup: CDR1 SGHRS, CDR2 YFSETQ. The CDR3 is 14 amino acids. The CDR3: CASSLGQGNEKLFF. CDR3 in DNA: TGCGCCAGCAGCTTGGGACAGGGTAATGAAAAACTGTTTTTT. Looking up the rest from reference TRBV5-1 and TRBJ1-4 gives the full variable domain: KAGVTQTPRYLIKTRGQQVTLSCSPISGHRSVSWYQQTPGQGLQFLFEYFSETQRNKGNFPGRFSGRQFSNSRSEMNVSTLELGDSALYLCASSLGQGNEKLFFGSGTQLSVL.

This clone appeared once. The chain recombines TRBV30 with TRBJ2-1, with D unclear. Trimming pared 4 bases from V and 8 bases from J, leaving 9 bases between. Germline V gives CDR1 GTSNPN, CDR2 SVGIG (reference sequence). CDR3 length: 11 amino acids. The CDR3 coding sequence is TGTGCCTGGACTCATACCGATGAGCAGTTCTTC. The encoded protein is CAWTHTDEQFF.

V usage is TRBV4-1 and J usage is TRBJ2-7; D call uncertain. Germline V CDR1 and CDR2: MGHRA, YSYEKL. The CDR3 covers 15 residues. V lost 1 base and J lost 3, with 13 bases in between. In DNA, the CDR3 is TGCGCCAGCAGCCAAGTGGAAGACCAACGCTACGAGCAGTACTTC. This gives the protein CASSQVEDQRYEQYF.

The chain employs TRBV19 and TRBJ1-6; 8 bases map to TRBD1. V lost 6 bases and J lost 5; bases outside the gene matches: 12. This CDR3 contains 17 residues. Germline CDR1 is LNHDA and CDR2 is SQIVND (reference sequence). The CDR3 sequence is CASRYSDRAQDNSPLHF. The CDR3 coding sequence is TGTGCCAGTAGATATTCGGACAGGGCCCAAGATAATTCACCCCTCCACTTT.

The gene calls are TRBV14 and TRBJ2-1; possibly TRBD2 for D (5 bases). The CDR3 covers 17 residues. V gave up 2 bases and J gave up 3 bases, with 17 bases separating them. Per germline, CDR1 SGHDN and CDR2 FVKESK. The CDR3 DNA sequence: TGTGCCAGCAGCCAACGAAGGGTACTAGACCTCTACAATGAGCAGTTCTTC. Translating gives CASSQRRVLDLYNEQFF.

The chain links TRBV7-2 to TRBJ1-3; 8 positions agree with TRBD1. Germline assignment: CDR1 SGHTA and CDR2 FQGNSA. This CDR3 is built from 15 residues. Losses at the gene ends were 1 base for V and 1 base for J; bases not matched to a gene: 0. CDR3 in DNA: TGTGCCAGCAGCTTAGGACAGGGGTCTGGAAACACCATATATTTT. It yields the protein CASSLGQGSGNTIYF.

As regards this clone: Other DNA sequences of this sample code for an identical CDR3. The V and J genes are TRBV11-2 and TRBJ2-7; TRBD1 is a possible D gene (5 bases). Per the germline V gene, CDR1 is SGHAT and CDR2 is FQNNGV. This CDR3 region has 13 residues. Trimming took 2 bases from V and 3 from J, leaving 8 bases between them. Here the CDR3 reads CASSLTRDYEQYF. The DNA of the CDR3 is TGTGCCAGCAGCTTAACCAGGGACTACGAGCAGTACTTC.

This chain joins TRBV7-9 and TRBJ2-7; D is possibly TRBD1 (5 bases). Trimming stripped 5 bases from V and 6 bases from J, with 17 bases between. CDR3 length: 14 residues. Per the germline V gene, CDR1 is SEHNR and CDR2 is FQNEAQ (reference sequence). CDR3: CASSAGYGLGEQYF. The CDR3 DNA follows: TGTGCCAGCAGCGCAGGGTACGGTCTCGGCGAGCAGTACTTC.

The V call is TRBV7-9, the J call TRBJ1-1; 8 bases fit TRBD1. Germline V lookup: CDR1 SEHNR, CDR2 FQNEAQ (reference sequence). The CDR3 is 13 amino acids. V lost 4 bases and J lost 3; bases outside the gene matches: 1. The CDR3 sequence: CASSWTGYTEAFF. For the CDR3, the DNA is TGTGCCAGCAGCTGGACAGGGTACACTGAAGCTTTCTTT.

CDR3 sequence reads: CASSLGGDSGDEQFF. CDR3 nucleotide sequence: TGTGCCAGCAGCTTAGGAGGGGATAGCGGCGATGAGCAGTTCTTC. The V call is TRBV7-2, the J call TRBJ2-1; a weak D match, TRBD2 (6 bases). The V gene's germline CDR1 is SGHTA and CDR2 FQGNSA. CDR3 length: 15 residues. V lost 1 base and J lost 8, with 15 bases in between.

Of note for this clone: The junction departs from germline at one end; a sequencing error may be responsible. This chain connects TRBV7-7 to TRBJ2-2; 8 nucleotides match TRBD2. CDR1 SSHAT and CDR2 FNYEAQ come from the germline V gene (reference sequence). The length of the CDR3 is 17 residues. The CDR3 nucleotides read TGTGCTAGCAGCTTAGAGGTAGCGGGGCTGAACACCGGGGAGCTGTTTTTT. Amino acid sequence: CASSLEVAGLNTGELFF. Full variable domain (missing parts from reference TRBV7-7 and TRBJ2-2): GAGVSQSPRYKVTKRGQDVTLRCDPISSHATLYWYQQALGQGPEFLTYFNYEAQPDKSGLPSDRFSAERPEGSISTLTIQRTEQRDSAMYRCASSLEVAGLNTGELFFGEGSRLTVL.

The genes are TRBV4-2 and TRBJ2-3; no firm D call. This CDR3 is 16 amino acids long. Per the germline V gene, CDR1 is LGHNA and CDR2 is YNFKEQ. The ends were cut back, 1 base at V and 3 bases at J, with 14 bases in the middle. DNA of the CDR3: TGTGCCAGCAGCCAAGGCACTGGGCCTGGGACAGATACGCAGTATTTT. Translating gives CASSQGTGPGTDTQYF.

The gene calls are TRBV7-9 and TRBJ1-1; 7 nucleotides line up with TRBD1. CDR1 is SEHNR and CDR2 is FQNEAQ in the germline V gene (reference sequence). V gave up 2 bases and J gave up 3 bases; unmatched junction bases: 6. CDR3 length: 15 amino acids. CDR3 protein: CASSLIDTGDTEAFF. In DNA, the CDR3 is TGTGCCAGCAGCTTAATTGACACAGGGGACACTGAAGCTTTCTTT.

This sequence joins TRBV5-1 and TRBJ2-1, with 10 nucleotides matching TRBD2. The CDR3 spans 16 residues. Unmatched junction bases numbered 11, after V lost 5 bases and J lost 6 bases. Germline V gene sequence: CDR1 SGHRS, CDR2 YFSETQ. Written as DNA, the CDR3 is TGCGCCAGCAGTTATAGCGGGAGGCCCCAAGGCAATGAGCAGTTCTTC. Translation: CASSYSGRPQGNEQFF.

The chain joins TRBV27 to TRBJ2-5, with 7 bases identical to TRBD1. Germline lookup yields CDR1 MNHEY and CDR2 SMNVEV (reference sequence). V was clipped by 5 bases and J by 6 bases; unmatched bases: 12. The CDR3 totals 15 residues. CDR3 sequence reads: CASSALQTGPQTQYF. In DNA, the CDR3 is TGTGCCAGCAGTGCGCTCCAGACAGGGCCGCAGACCCAGTACTTC.

A single count supports this clone. J is TRBJ1-2 and V is TRBV13, with D perhaps matching TRBD1 (5 bases). CDR1 is PRHDT and CDR2 is FYEKMQ in the germline V gene (reference sequence). V was shortened by 0 bases and J by 5 bases, with 10 bases between the two germline ends. The CDR3 sequence is 14 residues long. The CDR3 protein is CASSLGGQGYGYTF. The DNA of the CDR3 is TGTGCCAGCAGCTTAGGAGGTCAGGGATATGGCTACACCTTC.

The chain has TRBV19 and TRBJ2-7; the D gene is possibly TRBD2 (6 bases). V gave up 7 bases and J gave up 3 bases, with 13 bases separating them. The CDR3 length is 13 residues. The germline gives CDR1 LNHDA, CDR2 SQIVND (reference sequence). The CDR3 nucleotides read TGTGCCAGTACTGGGACGGACTACTACGAGCAGTACTTC. Translating gives CASTGTDYYEQYF.

CDR3 region: CASSLEGGELSYNEQFF. CDR3 nucleotides: TGTGCCAGCAGCTTAGAGGGGGGGGAGTTATCCTACAATGAGCAGTTCTTC. The chain has TRBV7-6 and TRBJ2-1; possibly TRBD2 for D (7 bases). V was cut by 1 base and J by 1 base, with 14 bases left in between. The CDR3 totals 17 residues. Germline V lookup: CDR1 SGHVS, CDR2 FNYEAQ.

Concerning this clone: This specimen includes other DNA sequences encoding the same CDR3. CDR3 residues: CASSVGEEETQYF. The CDR3 coding sequence is TGTGCCAGCAGCGTAGGAGAGGAGGAGACCCAGTACTTC. The chain is built from TRBV9 and TRBJ2-5; D uncertain. Germline values: CDR1 SGDLS, CDR2 YYNGEE. Trimming took 0 bases from V and 5 from J, leaving 8 bases between them. CDR3 size: 13 residues. Using reference TRBV9 and TRBJ2-5 for the parts outside the CDR3, the full variable domain is DSGVTQTPKHLITATGQRVTLRCSPRSGDLSVYWYQQSLDQGLQFLIQYYNGEERAKGNILERFSAQQFPDLHSELNLSSLELGDSALYFCASSVGEEETQYFGPGTRLLVL.

The chain joins TRBV27 to TRBJ2-3; 9 bases map to TRBD2. The CDR3 is 16 residues long. V gave up 1 base and J gave up 2 bases; unmatched junction bases: 4. Per germline, CDR1 MNHEY and CDR2 SMNVEV (reference sequence). CDR3 nucleotides: TGTGCCAGCAGTTTATGGCGGGGGGGCGACACAGATACGCAGTATTTT. Encoded protein: CASSLWRGGDTDTQYF.

Remarks on this clone: This same CDR3 is encoded by further DNA sequences in the sample. This chain joins TRBV11-2 and TRBJ2-5; D is unresolved. The V end lost 5 bases, the J end lost 0 bases, and 4 bases lay between the germline ends. The CDR3 consists of 12 residues. Looked up from germline, CDR1 is SGHAT and CDR2 is FQNNGV. The CDR3 DNA is TGTGCCAGCAGCCTGTACCAAGAGACCCAGTACTTC. This sequence encodes CASSLYQETQYF.

The V and J genes are TRBV19 and TRBJ2-7, with TRBD1 matching over 9 bases. Per germline, CDR1 LNHDA and CDR2 SQIVND (reference sequence). There are 15 residues in the CDR3. Trimming removed 2 bases from V and 2 bases from J; junction bases left unmatched: 4. The CDR3 DNA sequence: TGTGCCAGTAGTATACGGGGACAGGGCCCCTACGAGCAGTACTTC. Translated, it gives CASSIRGQGPYEQYF.

The chain recombines TRBV5-1 with TRBJ2-7; TRBD1 or TRBD2 may be the D gene (5 bases each). V lost 0 bases to trimming and J lost 3 bases, with 10 bases between them. The CDR3 runs 14 residues. Germline V gene sequence: CDR1 SGHRS, CDR2 YFSETQ. The CDR3: CASSLDGGYYEQYF. Here the CDR3 DNA reads TGCGCCAGCAGCTTGGATGGGGGTTACTACGAGCAGTACTTC.

Only one count was recorded for this clone. This chain connects TRBV28 to TRBJ2-1; 11 bases are a match to TRBD1. Germline V gene sequence: CDR1 MDHEN, CDR2 SYDVKM. The junction had 11 bases not matched to a gene; V was cut back by 5 bases and J by 8 bases. The CDR3 covers 16 residues. CDR3 sequence (DNA): TGTGCCAGCAGTCCGACCTACGGACAGGGGGCCCATGAGCAGTTCTTC. It yields the protein CASSPTYGQGAHEQFF.

This clone was observed once. This rearrangement joins TRBV5-6 to TRBJ2-5, with D possibly being TRBD1 (5 bases). CDR1 and CDR2 from the germline V gene are SGHDT and YYEEEE. V dropped 0 bases and J dropped 2 bases, with 11 bases sitting between them. CDR3 length: 15 residues. The CDR3 reads CASSLAWGLQETQYF. The DNA of the CDR3 is TGTGCCAGCAGCTTGGCCTGGGGCCTTCAAGAGACCCAGTACTTC.

This clone was detected once. The chain has TRBV9 and TRBJ2-2, with D perhaps TRBD1 or TRBD2 (6 bases each). Germline-derived CDR1 and CDR2 are SGDLS and YYNGEE. The CDR3 totals 15 residues. The V and J ends lost 4 bases and 6 bases respectively, with 16 bases between them. CDR3 nucleotides: TGTGCCAGCAGCCTGGGGGGCTACGCCTCCGGGGAGCTGTTTTTT. Protein sequence: CASSLGGYASGELFF.

This rearrangement joins TRBV13 to TRBJ1-4; the D gene is possibly TRBD1 (5 bases). Germline V gives CDR1 PRHDT, CDR2 FYEKMQ (reference sequence). This CDR3 has 15 residues. The V end was cut by 5 bases, the J end by 7 bases, with 17 bases between. The CDR3 DNA reads as TGTGCCAGCAGCCTCGGACGGCTCGGGGGTGAAAAACTGTTTTTT. Translating it yields CASSLGRLGGEKLFF.

CDR3 sequence reads: CASSIGPSGPTGELFF. The DNA of the CDR3 is TGTGCCAGTAGTATAGGACCGAGCGGTCCGACCGGGGAGCTGTTTTTT. V usage is TRBV19 and J usage is TRBJ2-2, with TRBD2 as a possible D gene (5 bases). The length of the CDR3 is 16 residues. Germline V gives CDR1 LNHDA, CDR2 SQIVND (reference sequence). V gave up 1 base and J gave up 5 bases, with 14 bases separating them.

The chain employs TRBV5-6 and TRBJ1-5; D gene ambiguous. Trimming took off 3 bases at V and 7 bases at J, with 8 bases between the two ends. The CDR3 has 12 amino acids. CDR1 and CDR2 (germline): SGHDT, YYEEEE. The CDR3 spells CASSSREQPQHF. In DNA, the CDR3 is TGTGCCAGCAGCTCACGGGAGCAGCCCCAGCATTTT.